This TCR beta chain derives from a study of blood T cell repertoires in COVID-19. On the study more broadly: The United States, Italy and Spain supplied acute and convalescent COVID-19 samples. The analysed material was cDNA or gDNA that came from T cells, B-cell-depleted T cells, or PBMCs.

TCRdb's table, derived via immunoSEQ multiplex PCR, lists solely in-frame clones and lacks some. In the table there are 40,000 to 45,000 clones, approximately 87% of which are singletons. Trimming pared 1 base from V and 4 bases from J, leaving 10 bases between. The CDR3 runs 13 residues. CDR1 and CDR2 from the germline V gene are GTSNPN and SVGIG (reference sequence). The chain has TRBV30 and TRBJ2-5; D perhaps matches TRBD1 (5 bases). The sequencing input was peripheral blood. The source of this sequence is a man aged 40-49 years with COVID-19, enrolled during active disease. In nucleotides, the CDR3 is TGTGCCTGGAGTGGTGACAGCCGAGAGACCCAGTACTTC. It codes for CAWSGDSRETQYF. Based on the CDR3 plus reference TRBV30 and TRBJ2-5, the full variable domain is SQTIHQWPATLVQPVGSPLSLECTVEGTSNPNLYWYRQAAGRGLQLLFYSVGIGQISSEVPQNLSASRPQDRQFILSSKKLLLSDSGFYLCAWSGDSRETQYFGPGTRLLVL.